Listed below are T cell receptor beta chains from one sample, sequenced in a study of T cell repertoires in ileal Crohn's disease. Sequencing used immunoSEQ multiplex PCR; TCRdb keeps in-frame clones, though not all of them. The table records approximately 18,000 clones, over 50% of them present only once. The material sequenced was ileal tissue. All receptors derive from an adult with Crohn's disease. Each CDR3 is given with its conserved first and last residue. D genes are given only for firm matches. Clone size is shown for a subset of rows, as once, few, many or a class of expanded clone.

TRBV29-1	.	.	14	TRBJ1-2	CSVRGTHANYGYTF	TGCAGCGTTCGAGGGACACACGCTAACTATGGCTACACCTTC
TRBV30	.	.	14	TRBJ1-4	CAWRQAATNEKLFF	TGTGCCTGGAGGCAGGCTGCAACTAATGAAAAACTGTTTTTT
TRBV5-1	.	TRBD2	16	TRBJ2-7	CASASRGGGLGDEQYF	TGCGCCAGCGCCTCCCGGGGCGGGGGGTTGGGGGACGAGCAGTACTTC
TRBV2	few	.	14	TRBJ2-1	CASRSQGSYNEQFF	TGTGCCAGCAGGTCCCAGGGATCCTACAATGAGCAGTTCTTC
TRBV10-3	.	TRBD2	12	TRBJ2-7	CAISPSGVEQYF	TGTGCCATCAGTCCTAGCGGAGTCGAGCAGTACTTC
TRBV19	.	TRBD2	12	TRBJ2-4	CASRGEGNIQYF	TGTGCCAGTAGGGGGGAGGGAAACATTCAGTACTTC
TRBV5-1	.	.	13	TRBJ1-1	CASSFTGTTEAFF	TGCGCCAGCAGCTTCACGGGTACGACTGAAGCTTTCTTT
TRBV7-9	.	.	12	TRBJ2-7	CASSQIAYEQYF	TGTGCCAGCAGCCAAATTGCCTACGAGCAGTACTTC
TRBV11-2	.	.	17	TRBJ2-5	CASSPTGTPPSMGTQYF	TGTGCCAGCAGCCCCACCGGGACACCCCCAAGCATGGGTACCCAGTACTTC
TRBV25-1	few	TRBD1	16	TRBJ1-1	CASSASRGRLNTEAFF	TGTGCCAGCAGTGCCTCCAGGGGGCGACTTAACACTGAAGCTTTCTTT
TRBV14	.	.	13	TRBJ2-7	CASSQVRGHGKYF	TGTGCCAGCAGCCAAGTCCGCGGACACGGAAAGTACTTC
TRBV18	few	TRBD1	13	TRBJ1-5	CASSPQGAEPQHF	TGTGCCAGCTCACCACAGGGGGCTGAGCCCCAGCATTTT
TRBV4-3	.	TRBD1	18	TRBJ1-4	CASSQGTKGQATNEKLFF	TGCGCCAGCAGCCAAGGGACGAAAGGACAGGCAACTAATGAAAAACTGTTTTTT
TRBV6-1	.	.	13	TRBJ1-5	CASRETANQPQHF	TGTGCCAGCAGGGAGACAGCAAATCAGCCCCAGCATTTT
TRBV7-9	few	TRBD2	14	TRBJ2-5	CASSFTSGSETQYF	TGTGCCAGCAGCTTTACTAGCGGGAGTGAGACCCAGTACTTC
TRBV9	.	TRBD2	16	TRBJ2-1	CASSVGTSGPYNEQFF	TGTGCCAGCAGCGTAGGAACTAGCGGCCCCTACAATGAGCAGTTCTTC
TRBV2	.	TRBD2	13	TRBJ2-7	CASSERGGLEQYF	TGTGCCAGCAGTGAAAGGGGAGGGCTCGAGCAGTACTTC
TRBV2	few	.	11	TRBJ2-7	CASRSRGEQYF	TGTGCCAGCAGGAGTCGCGGCGAGCAGTACTTC
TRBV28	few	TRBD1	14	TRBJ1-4	CASSYRTGYEKLFF	TGTGCCAGCAGTTATCGGACAGGGTACGAAAAACTGTTTTTT
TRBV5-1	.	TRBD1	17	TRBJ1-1	CASSLGQGLSMNTEAFF	TGCGCCAGCAGCTTAGGACAGGGGCTGAGTATGAACACTGAAGCTTTCTTT
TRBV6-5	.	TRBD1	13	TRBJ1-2	CASSRRQGRGYTF	TGTGCCAGCAGTCGACGACAGGGACGCGGCTACACCTTC
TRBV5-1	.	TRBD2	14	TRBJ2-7	CASSLGGRVNEQYF	TGCGCCAGCAGCTTGGGAGGGAGGGTCAACGAGCAGTACTTC
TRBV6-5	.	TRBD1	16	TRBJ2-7	CASSYDWGQALYEQYF	TGTGCCAGCAGTTACGATTGGGGACAGGCGCTCTACGAGCAGTACTTC
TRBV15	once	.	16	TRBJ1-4	CATSKLGGVNNEKLFF	TGTGCCACCAGCAAACTGGGGGGTGTGAATAATGAAAAACTGTTTTTT
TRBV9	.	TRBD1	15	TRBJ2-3	CASSFRDSQTDTQYF	TGTGCCAGCAGCTTCCGGGACAGTCAGACAGATACGCAGTATTTT
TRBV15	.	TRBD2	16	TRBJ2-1	CATSRDLAGGYNEQFF	TGTGCCACCAGCAGAGACTTAGCGGGAGGATACAATGAGCAGTTCTTC
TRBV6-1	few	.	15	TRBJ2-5	CASSSGRGRGETQYF	TGTGCCAGCAGCTCTGGGCGGGGACGGGGGGAGACCCAGTACTTC
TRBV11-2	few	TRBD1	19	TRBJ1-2	CASSSPKPPGQGLSYGYTF	TGTGCCAGCAGCTCGCCCAAACCCCCGGGACAGGGGTTAAGCTATGGCTACACCTTC
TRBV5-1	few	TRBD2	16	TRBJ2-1	CASSYREIAGYNEQFF	TGCGCCAGCAGCTACAGGGAGATAGCGGGATACAATGAGCAGTTCTTC
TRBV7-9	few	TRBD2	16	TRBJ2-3	CASSLEVAGVGHTQYF	TGTGCCAGCAGCTTAGAAGTAGCGGGAGTGGGACATACGCAGTATTTT
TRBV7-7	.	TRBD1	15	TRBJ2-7	CASSLRTGESYEQYF	TGTGCTAGCAGCCTCCGGACAGGGGAATCCTACGAGCAGTACTTC
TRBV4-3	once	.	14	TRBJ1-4	CASSQAGIGEKLFF	TGCGCCAGCAGCCAAGCAGGGATCGGTGAAAAACTGTTTTTT
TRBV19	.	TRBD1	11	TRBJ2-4	CASSAGQGRYF	TGTGCCAGTAGTGCAGGACAGGGGAGGTACTTC
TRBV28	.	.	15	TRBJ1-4	CASSRVDSRNEKLFF	TGTGCCAGCAGTCGGGTGGACAGCCGAAATGAAAAACTGTTTTTT
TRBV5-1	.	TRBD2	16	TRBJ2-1	CASSFRLAGARNEQFF	TGCGCCAGCAGCTTTCGACTAGCGGGAGCGAGAAATGAGCAGTTCTTC
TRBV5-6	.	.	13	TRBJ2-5	CASSFEGEETQYF	TGTGCCAGCAGCTTTGAGGGAGAAGAGACCCAGTACTTC
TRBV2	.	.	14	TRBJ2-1	CASSEGERRSTQFF	TGTGCCAGCAGTGAGGGTGAGCGCCGCAGTACGCAGTTCTTC
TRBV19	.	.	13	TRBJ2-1	CASTTGTYNEQFF	TGTGCCAGTACCACAGGGACCTACAATGAGCAGTTCTTC
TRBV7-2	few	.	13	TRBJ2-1	CASSYFSNNEQFF	TGTGCCAGCAGCTACTTTTCCAACAATGAGCAGTTCTTC
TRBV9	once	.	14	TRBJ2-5	CASSVDLNEETQYF	TGTGCCAGCAGCGTCGACTTGAACGAAGAGACCCAGTACTTC
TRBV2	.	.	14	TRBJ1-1	CASSEYSVSTEAFF	TGTGCCAGCAGTGAATATTCGGTCTCCACTGAAGCTTTCTTT
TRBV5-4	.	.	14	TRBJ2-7	CASSTRKSSYEQYF	TGTGCCAGCAGCACTCGAAAAAGCTCCTACGAGCAGTACTTC